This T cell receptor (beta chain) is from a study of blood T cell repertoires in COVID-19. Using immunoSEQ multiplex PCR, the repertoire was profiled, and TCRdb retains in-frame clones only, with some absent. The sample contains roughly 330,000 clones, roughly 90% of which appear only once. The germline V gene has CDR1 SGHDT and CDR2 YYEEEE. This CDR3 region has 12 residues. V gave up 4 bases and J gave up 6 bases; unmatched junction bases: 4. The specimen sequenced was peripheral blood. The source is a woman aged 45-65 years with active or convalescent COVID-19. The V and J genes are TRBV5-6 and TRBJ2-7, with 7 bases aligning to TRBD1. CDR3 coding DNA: TGTGCCAGCAGCGAGGGGGCGCGCGAGCAGTACTTC. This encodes CASSEGAREQYF.